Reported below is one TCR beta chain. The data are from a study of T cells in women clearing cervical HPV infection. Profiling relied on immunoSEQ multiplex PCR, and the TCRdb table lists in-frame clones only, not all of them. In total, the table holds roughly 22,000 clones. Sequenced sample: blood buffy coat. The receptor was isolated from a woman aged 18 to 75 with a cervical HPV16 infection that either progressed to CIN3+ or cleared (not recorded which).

CDR3 DNA (partial): TGTGCCTGGAGTCTAAATTCACCG. This translates into CAWSLNSP. The CDR3 in full is CAWSLNSPLFF. V usage is TRBV30 and J usage is TRBJ2-2; D gene unclear. The read falls 3 residues short of the CDR3 end, and the missing part is taken from the germline J gene. This CDR3 has 11 amino acids. Germline CDR1 reads GTSNPN; CDR2 reads SVGIG (reference sequence).